The subject of this entry is one T cell receptor (beta chain). Its antigen is as yet unknown. The data belong to a study of T cell repertoires in cytomegalovirus infection. Germline CDR1 and CDR2: SEHNR and FQNEAQ (reference sequence). Germline trimming cut 5 bases from V and 0 bases from J; bases unmatched to any gene: 8. This CDR3 region has 18 residues. TCRdb analysed the reads with MiXCR anew, one entry per CDR3 protein. The sample lists tens of thousands of distinct CDR3 sequences; approximately 45% were seen once. The origin of this receptor is a human donor in good health (CMV status not recorded). Some clones in this sample may be carry-over from other donors' samples. Here the sequenced sample was CD8+ T cells from cultured PBMCs, taken from culture after CMV antigen stimulation. This chain uses TRBV7-9 with TRBJ2-2; 11 nucleotides agree with TRBD2. The CDR3 DNA is TGTGCCAGCAGCGCCCCCGGGACTAGCGGCGCGAACACCGGGGAGCTGTTTTTT. Protein sequence: CASSAPGTSGANTGELFF.